Listed below are T cell receptor beta chains from one sample, sequenced in a study of naive CD8 T cells in extremely preterm neonates. Clones were read by immunoSEQ multiplex PCR, and TCRdb kept only the in-frame ones, dropping some. The data contain several thousand clones, just over 95% of them singletons. The sample consisted of naive CD8+ T cells from blood. The origin of the receptors is a human donor in good health. Each CDR3 is given with its conserved first and last residue. The D gene is left open where the match is weak. Rows give clone size only sometimes, using once, few, many, or a class for an expanded clone.

J gene,clone size,D gene,V gene,CDR3 protein,CDR3 DNA
TRBJ1-1,.,.,TRBV6-4,CASSQMLNTEAFF,TGTGCCAGCAGCCAGATGTTGAACACTGAAGCTTTCTTT
TRBJ2-7,.,TRBD2,TRBV5-6,CASSPGTSGGIYEQYF,TGTGCCAGCAGCCCCGGGACTAGCGGGGGGATCTACGAGCAGTACTTC
TRBJ1-1,.,TRBD1,TRBV10-3,CAISEGQGAYRTEAFF,TGTGCCATCAGTGAGGGACAGGGGGCATATCGCACTGAAGCTTTCTTT
TRBJ1-1,once,TRBD1,TRBV19,CASGDRLNTEAFF,TGTGCCAGTGGGGACAGGTTGAACACTGAAGCTTTCTTT
TRBJ2-3,.,.,TRBV6-6,CASSTETDTQYF,TGTGCCAGCAGTACAGAAACAGATACGCAGTATTTT
TRBJ1-2,.,.,TRBV6-5,CASSYYQTQGYGYTF,TGTGCCAGCAGTTACTACCAAACACAGGGCTATGGCTACACCTTC
TRBJ2-4,.,TRBD2,TRBV6-6,CASSYSSGGRGNIQYF,TGTGCCAGCAGTTACTCGAGCGGGGGTCGGGGAAACATTCAGTACTTC
TRBJ1-4,.,TRBD1,TRBV7-9,CASSQGTGGREKLFF,TGCGCCAGCAGCCAAGGGACAGGGGGTAGGGAAAAACTGTTTTTT
TRBJ2-3,.,.,TRBV19,CASSMSLVAVGATDTQYF,TGTGCCAGTAGTATGTCCCTCGTGGCGGTTGGGGCAACAGATACGCAGTATTTT
TRBJ2-1,.,TRBD2,TRBV7-9,CAFKGDSGGISYNEQFF,TGTGCCTTCAAAGGGGATAGCGGGGGGATCTCCTACAATGAGCAGTTCTTC
TRBJ1-1,.,.,TRBV13,CASSQGEGVAEAFF,TGTGCCAGCAGCCAGGGAGAGGGGGTCGCTGAAGCTTTCTTT